Listed below are T cell receptor beta chains from one sample, sequenced in a study of T cells after yellow fever vaccination. Using its own MiXCR run on the 5' RACE reads, TCRdb lists one record per CDR3 protein. Altogether around 400,000 distinct CDR3 sequences are present, 11% being singletons, with the ten largest covering roughly 18%. The sample consisted of PBMCs, taken on the day of the first yellow fever vaccination. All receptors come from a man aged 18 to 29 who received the YFV17D yellow fever vaccine. Each CDR3 is given with its conserved first and last residue. Not every row has a clone size; where given, it reads once, few, many or a size class.

V gene | clone size | CDR3 protein
TRBV28 | - | CASSSGQHNSPLHF
TRBV19 | - | CASRPITGAGGSYNEQFF
TRBV15 | few | CATSSSTYKQETQYF
TRBV20-1 | - | CSARDSISTAQHF
TRBV5-4 | - | CASATGATMNTEAFF
TRBV6-2/TRBV6-3 | - | CAGDTQYF
TRBV2 | - | CASSSGTGSSPLHF
TRBV13 | - | CASSSPGTVAQYF
TRBV5-1 | many | CASRGATGDRGTDTQYF
TRBV6-5 | - | CASSYSQGISTDTQYF
TRBV2 | few | CASSLGRGGSNGYTF
TRBV7-7 | - | CASSLVMDQETQYF
TRBV5-6 | - | CASSLGQAPDEQFF
TRBV27 | few | CASSVTGGMGYGYTF
TRBV12-3/TRBV12-4 | many | CASTSGYYGYSADTQYF
TRBV5-4 | - | CAWWGSLSSTDTQYF
TRBV4-1 | - | CASSQPLGQGEAFF
TRBV3-1 | - | CASSQVLTSGGNEQFF
TRBV6-2/TRBV6-3 | - | CASSYIPGRWSQYF
TRBV7-9 | - | CASSLPLAGTYEQYF
TRBV20-1 | few | CSAMRTSFFDTQYF
TRBV4-1 | - | CASSHLPQTVNTEAFF
TRBV4-3 | - | CASSPSAAARNSYEQYF
TRBV25-1 | few | CASSALAGGYGTQYF
TRBV27 | few | CASSLYDGTGEGYTF
TRBV7-2 | - | CASSVWDSNQPQHF
TRBV20-1 | - | CSAPGLAGGISYEQYF
TRBV4-3 | - | CASSQDRVLYTEAFF
TRBV18 | few | CASSRGQDDGYTF
TRBV7-2 | few | CASSLETSDVRYF
TRBV10-3 | few | CAISEDGHTQYF
TRBV6-1 | - | CASSPDRAYEAFF
TRBV27 | - | CASKPSGGRETQYF
TRBV10-3 | - | CASGEAGADTQYF
TRBV3-1 | many | CASSQQSNSFGGGEQYF
TRBV7-9 | - | CASSLGTAEETQYF
TRBV6-1 | few | CASRHGILAKNIQYF
TRBV6-5 | many | CASSRGGNYGYTF
TRBV7-2 | - | CASSLPDQPQHF
TRBV5-1 | many | CASSLGLDEQFF
TRBV7-3 | - | CASSVGGATDTQYF